This T cell receptor (beta chain) was sequenced during a study of shared T cell receptors in the human thymus. Germline values: CDR1 MNHEY, CDR2 SVGAGI. The CDR3 totals 14 residues. The germline V and J ends were trimmed by 0 bases and 2 bases, with 6 bases remaining between them. Libraries were prepared by immunoSEQ multiplex PCR; TCRdb keeps only in-frame clonotypes and omits some of them. The sample lists 630,000 or so clones; approximately 87% were seen once. These data are also associated with another study on human thymus T cells.

V and J are TRBV6-5 and TRBJ2-3; no reliable D call. This sequence was found in a boy under two years old with a congenital heart defect. The sample comprised thymocytes. CDR3 in amino acids: CASSYSTNTDTQYF. Written as DNA, the CDR3 is TGTGCCAGCAGTTACTCGACAAACACAGATACGCAGTATTTT.